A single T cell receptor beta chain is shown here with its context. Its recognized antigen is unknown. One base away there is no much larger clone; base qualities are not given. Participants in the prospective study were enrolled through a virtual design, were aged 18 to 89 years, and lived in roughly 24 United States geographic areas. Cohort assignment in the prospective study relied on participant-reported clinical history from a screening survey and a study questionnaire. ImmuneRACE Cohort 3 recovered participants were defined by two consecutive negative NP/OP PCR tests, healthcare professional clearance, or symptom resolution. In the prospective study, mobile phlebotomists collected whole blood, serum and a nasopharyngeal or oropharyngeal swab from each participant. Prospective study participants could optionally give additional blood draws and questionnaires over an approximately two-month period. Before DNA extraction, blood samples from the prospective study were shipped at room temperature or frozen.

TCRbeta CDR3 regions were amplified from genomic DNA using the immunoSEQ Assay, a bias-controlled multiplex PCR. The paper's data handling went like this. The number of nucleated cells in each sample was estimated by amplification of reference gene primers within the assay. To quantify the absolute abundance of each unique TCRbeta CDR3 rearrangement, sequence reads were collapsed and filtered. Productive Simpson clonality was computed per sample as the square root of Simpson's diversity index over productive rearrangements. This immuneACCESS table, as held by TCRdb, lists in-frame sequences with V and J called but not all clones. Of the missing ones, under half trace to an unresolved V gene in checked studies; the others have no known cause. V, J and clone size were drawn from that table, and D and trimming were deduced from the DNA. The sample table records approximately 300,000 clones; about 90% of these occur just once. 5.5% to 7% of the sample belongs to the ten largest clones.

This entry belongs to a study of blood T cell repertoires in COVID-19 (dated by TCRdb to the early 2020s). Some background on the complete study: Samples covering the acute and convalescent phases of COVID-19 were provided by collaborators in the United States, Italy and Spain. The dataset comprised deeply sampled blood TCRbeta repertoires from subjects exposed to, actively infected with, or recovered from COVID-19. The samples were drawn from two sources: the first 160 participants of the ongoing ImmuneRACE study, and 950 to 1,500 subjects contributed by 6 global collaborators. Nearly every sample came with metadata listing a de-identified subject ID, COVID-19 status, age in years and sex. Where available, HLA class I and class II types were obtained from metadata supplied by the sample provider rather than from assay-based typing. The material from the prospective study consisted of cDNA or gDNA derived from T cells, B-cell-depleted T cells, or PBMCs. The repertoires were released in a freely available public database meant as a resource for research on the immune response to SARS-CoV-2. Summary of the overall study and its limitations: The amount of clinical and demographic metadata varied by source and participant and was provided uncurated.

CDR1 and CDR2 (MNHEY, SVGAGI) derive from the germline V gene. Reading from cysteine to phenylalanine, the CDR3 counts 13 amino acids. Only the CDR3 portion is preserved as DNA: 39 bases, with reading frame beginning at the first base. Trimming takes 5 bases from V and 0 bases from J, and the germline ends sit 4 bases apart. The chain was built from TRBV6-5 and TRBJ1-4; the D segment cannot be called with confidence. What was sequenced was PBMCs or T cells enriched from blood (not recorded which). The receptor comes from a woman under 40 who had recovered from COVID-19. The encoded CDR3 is CASSLSTNEKLFF. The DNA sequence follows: TGTGCCAGCAGTCTGTCAACTAATGAAAAACTGTTTTTT.